This T cell receptor beta chain was captured in a study of blood T cells in healthy people across ages. Study-level points and caveats: With age, beta diversity per million T cells declined roughly linearly, significantly by 30 to 50.

Note on this clonotype: Its target is not known.

A second about 7 to 11 cycle PCR used barcoded and J-beta primers. Each cDNA was tagged by a template-switch adaptor containing 12 random nucleotides. One entry per CDR3 protein results from TCRdb running MiXCR on the 5' RACE reads. This sample has 2 million or so distinct CDR3 sequences; approximately 50% occur once, and the top ten carry approximately 2%. V was trimmed by 2 bases and J by 7 bases, leaving 18 bases between them. This CDR3 has 16 amino acids. Looked up from germline, CDR1 is LNHNV and CDR2 is YYDKDF (reference sequence). The chain recombines TRBV15 with TRBJ2-1; tentatively, D is TRBD2 (7 bases). What was sequenced was blood. The TCR comes from a woman in her forties in good health. In DNA, the CDR3 is TGTGCCACCAGCAGAAGAGAGGGGGGGGGCTTGAATGAGCAGTTCTTC. It translates to CATSRREGGGLNEQFF.